Shown below are 10 T cell receptor beta chains from a single sample sequenced in a study of blood T cell repertoires in COVID-19. Libraries were prepared by immunoSEQ multiplex PCR; TCRdb keeps only in-frame clonotypes and omits some of them. The sample shows about 370,000 clones, 80% to 95% of them seen only once. The sample comprised PBMCs or T cells enriched from blood (not recorded which). The receptors here all came from a woman aged 40 to 50 who had been exposed to COVID-19.

This clone has more than one count but fewer than ten. The J gene is TRBJ2-7, the V gene TRBV15; D remains ambiguous. The CDR3 contains 12 residues. V lost 4 bases and J 6 bases, leaving 10 bases between the germline ends. In germline, CDR1 is LNHNV, CDR2 YYDKDF (reference sequence). Here the CDR3 reads CATSITPGEQYF. In DNA form, the CDR3 reads TGTGCCACCAGCATTACTCCCGGCGAGCAGTACTTC.

V is TRBV25-1 and J is TRBJ1-1, with 7 bases lining up with TRBD1. CDR3 length: 16 amino acids. The V gene's germline CDR1 is MGHDK and CDR2 SYGVNS. Trimming cost V 7 bases and J 3 bases; bases outside gene matches: 14. CDR3 protein: CASKTRQGGLDTEAFF. In DNA form, the CDR3 reads TGTGCCAGCAAGACCCGACAGGGTGGTTTGGACACTGAAGCTTTCTTT.

The chain joins TRBV2 to TRBJ1-1; D possibly corresponds to TRBD1 (6 bases). CDR3 length: 14 amino acids. Germline values: CDR1 SNHLY, CDR2 FYNNEI. V lost 5 bases and J lost 1, with 11 bases in between. In DNA, the CDR3 is TGTGCCAGCAGTACGGAAGGGGGGAACACTGAAGCTTTCTTT. Translating gives CASSTEGGNTEAFF.

V usage is TRBV28 and J usage is TRBJ1-2; a possible D gene is TRBD1 (6 bases). V shed 6 bases and J shed 0 bases, with 11 bases lying between them. The CDR3 contains 14 residues. Germline V lookup: CDR1 MDHEN, CDR2 SYDVKM. Here the CDR3 reads CASSPGQSNYGYTF. The CDR3, as DNA: TGTGCCAGCAGCCCCGGACAGTCTAACTATGGCTACACCTTC.

CDR3 loop: CASRGGIGQPQHF. CDR3 nucleotides: TGTGCCAGCAGGGGGGGGATTGGGCAGCCCCAGCATTTT. The V and J genes are TRBV25-1 and TRBJ1-5; tentative D call: TRBD1 (5 bases). V was trimmed by 6 bases and J by 7 bases, leaving 13 bases between them. CDR1 and CDR2 from the germline V gene are MGHDK and SYGVNS. The CDR3 loop spans 13 amino acids.

The V and J genes are TRBV2 and TRBJ2-7; the match to TRBD2 covers 12 bases. Germline CDR1 is SNHLY and CDR2 is FYNNEI. V gave up 7 bases and J gave up 7 bases; unmatched junction bases: 14. CDR3 length: 16 residues. The CDR3 DNA is TGTGCCAGCAAAGGACTAGCGGGGAGCCTCGTCAGGGAGCAGTACTTC. This codes for CASKGLAGSLVREQYF.

This chain links TRBV15 with TRBJ1-5, with 7 positions matching TRBD1. J was trimmed by 0 bases and V by 6 bases; bases with no gene match: 5. The germline V gene has CDR1 LNHNV and CDR2 YYDKDF (reference sequence). The CDR3 totals 15 residues. The CDR3 DNA reads TGTGCCACCAGTAAAGACAGGGTTAGCAATCAGCCCCAGCATTTT. This sequence encodes CATSKDRVSNQPQHF.

As regards this clone: Other DNA sequences in the sample encode the same CDR3. J is TRBJ1-1 and V is TRBV18; possible D gene TRBD1, 6 bases. With 4 bases removed from V and 2 bases from J, the gap between germline ends came to 8 bases. The CDR3 sequence is 13 residues long. Germline values: CDR1 KGHSH, CDR2 LQKENI. This CDR3 reads CASSRQVNTEAFF. DNA of the CDR3: TGTGCCAGCTCACGACAGGTTAACACTGAAGCTTTCTTT.

The J gene is TRBJ2-7, the V gene TRBV20-1; a possible D gene is TRBD2 (6 bases). Per the germline V gene, CDR1 is DFQATT and CDR2 is SNEGSKA (reference sequence). The CDR3 contains 15 residues. V was clipped by 3 bases and J by 2 bases, with 17 bases between them. CDR3 residues: CSASVRGGTPYEQYF. The CDR3 coding sequence is TGCAGTGCTAGTGTGCGAGGAGGGACCCCCTACGAGCAGTACTTC.

The chain has TRBV15 and TRBJ2-5, with TRBD1 matching over 7 bases. Germline V gives CDR1 LNHNV, CDR2 YYDKDF (reference sequence). V shed 9 bases and J 4 bases; nucleotides not matched to a gene: 11. The CDR3 has 14 amino acids. CDR3 loop: CATTPDRVRETQYF. In DNA, the CDR3 is TGTGCCACTACGCCCGACAGGGTGCGAGAGACCCAGTACTTC.